This T cell receptor (beta chain) derives from a study of Graves' ophthalmopathy and Graves' hyperthyroidism. This clonotype has a count of ten or more. The antigen remains undetermined. The authors amplified TCR beta CDR3 regions from RNA transcripts. The library came from an HTBI-primed first-round RT-PCR and a second-round multiplex PCR. MiXCR, applied by TCRdb to the multiplex PCR reads, yields one record per CDR3 protein. The data contain 200,000 to 250,000 distinct CDR3 sequences, 20% to 25% of them singletons. Uncontrolled infections, pregnancy, lactation or other autoimmune diseases led to patient exclusion. Fresh peripheral blood (roughly 9.7 ml) yielded the PBMCs. Overall study findings and caveats: The model achieved around 67% sensitivity and less than 85% specificity for ophthalmopathy progression.

Sequencing input: peripheral blood. The sequence was collected from a woman aged 45-59 years with Graves' ophthalmopathy.

CDR3 in amino acids: CASSRGRRGLGTGELFF. In DNA form, the CDR3 reads TGTGCCAGCAGCAGAGGACGGAGGGGCTTGGGGACCGGGGAGCTGTTTTTT. The J gene is TRBJ2-2, the V gene TRBV7-3; tentative D call: TRBD2 (6 bases). Trimming shortened V by 5 bases and J by 5 bases, and 21 bases separated the two germline ends. CDR3 size: 17 residues. Per the germline V gene, CDR1 is SGHTA and CDR2 is FQGTGA.